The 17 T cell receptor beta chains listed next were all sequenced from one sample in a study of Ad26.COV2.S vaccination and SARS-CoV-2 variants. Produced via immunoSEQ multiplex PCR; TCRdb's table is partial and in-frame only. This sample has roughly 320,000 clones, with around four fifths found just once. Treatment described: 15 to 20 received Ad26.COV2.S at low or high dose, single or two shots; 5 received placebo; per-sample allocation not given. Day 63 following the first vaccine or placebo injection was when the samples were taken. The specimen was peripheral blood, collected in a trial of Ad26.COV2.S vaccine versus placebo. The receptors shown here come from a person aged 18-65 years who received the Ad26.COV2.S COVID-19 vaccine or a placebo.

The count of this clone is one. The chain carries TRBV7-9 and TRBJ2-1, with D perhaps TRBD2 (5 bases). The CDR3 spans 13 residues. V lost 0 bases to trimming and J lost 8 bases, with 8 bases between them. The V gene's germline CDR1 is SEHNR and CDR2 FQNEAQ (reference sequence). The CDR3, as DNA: TGTGCCAGCAGCTTAGCGCACGGGGATGAGCAGTTCTTC. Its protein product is CASSLAHGDEQFF.

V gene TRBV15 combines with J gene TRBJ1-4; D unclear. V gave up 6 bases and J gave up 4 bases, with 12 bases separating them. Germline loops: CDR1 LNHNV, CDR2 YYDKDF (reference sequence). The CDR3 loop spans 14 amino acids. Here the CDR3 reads CATSMGYGNEKLFF. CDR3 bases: TGTGCCACCAGTATGGGATATGGTAATGAAAAACTGTTTTTT.

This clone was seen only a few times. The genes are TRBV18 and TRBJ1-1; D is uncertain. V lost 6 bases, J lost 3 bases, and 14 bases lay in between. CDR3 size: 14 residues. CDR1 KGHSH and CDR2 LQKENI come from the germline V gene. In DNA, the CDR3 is TGTGCCAGCTCTAGGACCGAGGAACACACTGAAGCTTTCTTT. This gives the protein CASSRTEEHTEAFF.

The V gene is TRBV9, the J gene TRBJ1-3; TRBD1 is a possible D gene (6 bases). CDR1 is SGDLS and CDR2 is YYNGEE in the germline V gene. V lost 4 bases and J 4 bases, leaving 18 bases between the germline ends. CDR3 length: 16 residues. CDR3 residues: CASSPPAGAGGNTIYF. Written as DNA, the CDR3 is TGTGCCAGCAGCCCCCCGGCAGGGGCGGGCGGAAACACCATATATTTT.

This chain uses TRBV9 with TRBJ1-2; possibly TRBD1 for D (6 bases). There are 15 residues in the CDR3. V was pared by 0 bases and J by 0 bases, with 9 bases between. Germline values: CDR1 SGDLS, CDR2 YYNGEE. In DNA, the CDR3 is TGTGCCAGCAGCGTAGGGGGGGCAGCTAACTATGGCTACACCTTC. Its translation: CASSVGGAANYGYTF.

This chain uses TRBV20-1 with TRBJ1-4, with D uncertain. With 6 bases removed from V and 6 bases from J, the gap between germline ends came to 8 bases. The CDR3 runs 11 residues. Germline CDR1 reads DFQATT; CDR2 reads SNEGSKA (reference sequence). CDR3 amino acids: CSAEHHEKLFF. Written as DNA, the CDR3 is TGCAGTGCCGAACACCATGAAAAACTGTTTTTT.

The CDR3 is CASSLNGPWGNTIYF. In DNA, the CDR3 is TGTGCCAGCAGCTTGAACGGTCCGTGGGGAAACACCATATATTTT. V and J are TRBV11-2 and TRBJ1-3, with unresolved D. Deletions cut 3 bases from V and 4 bases from J, with 13 bases between. This CDR3 comprises 15 residues. The germline V gene has CDR1 SGHAT and CDR2 FQNNGV.

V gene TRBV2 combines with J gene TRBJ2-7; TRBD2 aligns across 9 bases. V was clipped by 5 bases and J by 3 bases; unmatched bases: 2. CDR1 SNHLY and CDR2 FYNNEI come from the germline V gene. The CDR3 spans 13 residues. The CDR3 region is CASSLAGYYEQYF. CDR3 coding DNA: TGTGCCAGCAGTCTAGCGGGGTACTACGAGCAGTACTTC.

The CDR3 DNA reads as TGTGCCAGCAGTGCCGTAAATAGCAATCAGCCCCAGCATTTT. Protein product: CASSAVNSNQPQHF. The chain combines TRBV6-2 or TRBV6-3 with TRBJ1-5; D not certain. The CDR3 totals 14 residues. V was shortened by 5 bases and J by 0 bases, with 8 bases between the two germline ends. Germline values: CDR1 MNHEY, CDR2 SVGEGT.

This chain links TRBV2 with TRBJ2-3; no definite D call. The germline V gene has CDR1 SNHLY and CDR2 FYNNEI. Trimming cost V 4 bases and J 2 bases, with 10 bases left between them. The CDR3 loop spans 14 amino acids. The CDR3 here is CASSVGATTDTQYF. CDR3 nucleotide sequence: TGTGCCAGCAGTGTTGGAGCAACCACAGATACGCAGTATTTT.

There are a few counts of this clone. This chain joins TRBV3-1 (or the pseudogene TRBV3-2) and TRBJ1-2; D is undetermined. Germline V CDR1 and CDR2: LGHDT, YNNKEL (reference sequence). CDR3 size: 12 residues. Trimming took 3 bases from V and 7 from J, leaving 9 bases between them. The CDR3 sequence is CASSQGPAGYTF. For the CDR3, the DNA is TGTGCCAGCAGCCAGGGCCCGGCTGGCTACACCTTC.

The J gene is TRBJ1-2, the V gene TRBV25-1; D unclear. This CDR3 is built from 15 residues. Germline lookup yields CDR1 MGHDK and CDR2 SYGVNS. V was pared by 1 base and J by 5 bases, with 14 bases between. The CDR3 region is CASSESTSPTYGYTF. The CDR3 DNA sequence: TGTGCCAGCAGTGAATCGACCAGCCCCACTTATGGCTACACCTTC.

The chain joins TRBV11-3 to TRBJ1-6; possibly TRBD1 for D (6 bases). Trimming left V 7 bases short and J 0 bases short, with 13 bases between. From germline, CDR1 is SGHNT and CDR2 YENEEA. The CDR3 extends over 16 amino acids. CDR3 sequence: CASTQGRGSYNSPLHF. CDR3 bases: TGTGCCAGCACACAGGGACGGGGCTCCTATAATTCACCCCTCCACTTT.

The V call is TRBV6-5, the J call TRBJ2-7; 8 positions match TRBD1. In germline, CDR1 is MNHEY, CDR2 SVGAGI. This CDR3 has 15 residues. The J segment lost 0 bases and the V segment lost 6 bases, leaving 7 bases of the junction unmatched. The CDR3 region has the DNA TGTGCCAGCAGCCAGACAGGGGCCAGCTCCTACGAGCAGTACTTC. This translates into CASSQTGASSYEQYF.

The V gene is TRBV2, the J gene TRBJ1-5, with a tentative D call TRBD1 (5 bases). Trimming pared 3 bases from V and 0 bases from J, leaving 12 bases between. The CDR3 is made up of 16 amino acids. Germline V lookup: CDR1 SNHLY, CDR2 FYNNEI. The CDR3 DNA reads TGTGCCAGCAGTGAGGGAGGGACGTATAGCAATCAGCCCCAGCATTTT. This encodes CASSEGGTYSNQPQHF.

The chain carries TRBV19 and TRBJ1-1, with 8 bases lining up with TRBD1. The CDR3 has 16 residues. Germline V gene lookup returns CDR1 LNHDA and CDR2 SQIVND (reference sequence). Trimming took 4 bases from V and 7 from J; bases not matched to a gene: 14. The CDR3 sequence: CASSRVAGGLRGEAFF. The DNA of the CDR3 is TGTGCCAGTAGTAGGGTCGCAGGGGGCTTGCGGGGTGAAGCTTTCTTT.

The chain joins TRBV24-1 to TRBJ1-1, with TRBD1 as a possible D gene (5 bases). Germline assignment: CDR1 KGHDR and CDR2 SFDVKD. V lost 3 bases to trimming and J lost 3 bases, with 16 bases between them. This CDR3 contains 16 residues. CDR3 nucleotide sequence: TGTGCCACCAGTGATCCCGTTTCAGGGTGGGACACTGAAGCTTTCTTT. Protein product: CATSDPVSGWDTEAFF.